This paragraph covers one T cell receptor (beta chain) sequence. The data were taken from a study of control samples from healthy donors and cancer patients. Repertoires were generated with immunoSEQ multiplex PCR, while TCRdb's copy carries only in-frame clones and drops some. The sample holds some 71,000 clones; approximately 89% are singletons and the top ten take under 20%. Trimming cost V 7 bases and J 4 bases; bases outside gene matches: 5. The CDR3 is 14 residues long. Germline V lookup: CDR1 MNHEY, CDR2 SMNVEV (reference sequence). Source material: PBMCs. This TCR derives from a man between 60 and 70 years old with lung cancer. The chain recombines TRBV27 with TRBJ1-2; 11 bases align to TRBD1. The CDR3 sequence: CASTRTGGSYGYTF. The CDR3 DNA is TGTGCCAGCACCCGGACAGGGGGCTCCTATGGCTACACCTTC.